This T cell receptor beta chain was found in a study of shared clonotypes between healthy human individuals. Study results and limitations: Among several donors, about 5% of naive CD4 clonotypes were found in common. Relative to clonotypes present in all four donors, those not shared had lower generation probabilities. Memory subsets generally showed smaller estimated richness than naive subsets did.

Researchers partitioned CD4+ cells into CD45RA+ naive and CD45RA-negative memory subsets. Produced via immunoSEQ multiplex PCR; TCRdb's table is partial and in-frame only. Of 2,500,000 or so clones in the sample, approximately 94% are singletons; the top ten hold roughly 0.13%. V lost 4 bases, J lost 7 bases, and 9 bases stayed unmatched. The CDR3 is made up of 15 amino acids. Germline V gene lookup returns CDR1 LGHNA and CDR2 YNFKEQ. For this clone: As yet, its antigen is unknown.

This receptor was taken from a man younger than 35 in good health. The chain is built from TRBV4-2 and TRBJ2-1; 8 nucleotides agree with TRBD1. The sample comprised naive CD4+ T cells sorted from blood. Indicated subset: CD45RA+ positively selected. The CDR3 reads CASSPLRGLPNEQFF. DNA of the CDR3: TGTGCCAGCAGCCCCCTCAGGGGGCTCCCAAATGAGCAGTTCTTC.